This TCR beta chain was sequenced during a study of blood T cell repertoires in COVID-19 (dated by TCRdb to the early 2020s). A note on the overall study: Samples covering the acute and convalescent phases of COVID-19 were provided by collaborators in the United States, Italy and Spain. Subjects who had been exposed to COVID-19, were actively infected with it, or had recovered from it provided the deeply sampled blood TCRbeta repertoires that made up the dataset. The sample metadata nearly always contained a de-identified subject ID, COVID-19 status, age in years and sex. Where HLA class I and class II types were available, the types were taken from metadata supplied by the sample provider, not from assay-based typing. Samples were obtained from the ongoing ImmuneRACE study (first 160 participants) and from 1,000 to 1,500 subjects provided by 6 global collaborators. The repertoires were released in a freely available public database intended as a resource for research on the immune response to SARS-CoV-2. The material from the prospective study consisted of cDNA or gDNA derived from T cells, B-cell-depleted T cells, or PBMCs. The study at large found these results: Clinical and demographic metadata were provided uncurated, with the amount varying by source and participant.

TCRbeta CDR3 regions were amplified from genomic DNA using the immunoSEQ Assay, a bias-controlled multiplex PCR. The authors' pipeline ran thus. The number of nucleated cells in each sample was estimated from the amplification of reference gene primers within the assay. To quantify the absolute abundance of each unique TCRbeta CDR3 rearrangement, sequence reads were collapsed and filtered. For each sample, productive Simpson clonality was calculated as the square root of Simpson's diversity index over productive rearrangements. TCRdb obtained this table from immuneACCESS and retained in-frame rearrangements with V and J assigned. These tables miss some clones; where compared with another copy, unresolved V genes account for less than half of the shortfall, and the remainder is unexplained. V, J and clone size derive from that table, while D and trimming were established from the DNA sequence. Recorded for this sample are about 90,000 clones; roughly 90% of them occurred a single time. The ten largest account for around 2.3% of the sample.

Counted from cysteine to phenylalanine, this CDR3 has 15 amino acids. Only the CDR3 DNA is retained, 45 bases long and in frame from the first base. Trimmed from V: 2 bases; trimmed from J: 4 bases; junction bases lacking a gene match: 3. The germline V gene encodes CDR1 MDHEN and CDR2 SYDVKM. A note on this clone: No antigen is known for it. No quality values exist for individual bases; no much larger clone is one base distant.

The collaborating institutions used their own protocols to collect whole blood in K2EDTA tubes. For TCRbeta analysis, collaborators shipped samples in one of three forms: frozen whole blood, isolated PBMCs, or DNA extracted from either of those sample types. The receptor comes from a human donor with active COVID-19. The donor label of this sample is uncertain. The source material was peripheral blood. This sequence uses TRBV28 and TRBJ2-2, with 8 middle bases fitting TRBD1. The DNA sequence reads TGTGCCAGCAGTTTAGGGGGGACAGGCACCGGGGAGCTGTTTTTT. Translated, this is CASSLGGTGTGELFF.